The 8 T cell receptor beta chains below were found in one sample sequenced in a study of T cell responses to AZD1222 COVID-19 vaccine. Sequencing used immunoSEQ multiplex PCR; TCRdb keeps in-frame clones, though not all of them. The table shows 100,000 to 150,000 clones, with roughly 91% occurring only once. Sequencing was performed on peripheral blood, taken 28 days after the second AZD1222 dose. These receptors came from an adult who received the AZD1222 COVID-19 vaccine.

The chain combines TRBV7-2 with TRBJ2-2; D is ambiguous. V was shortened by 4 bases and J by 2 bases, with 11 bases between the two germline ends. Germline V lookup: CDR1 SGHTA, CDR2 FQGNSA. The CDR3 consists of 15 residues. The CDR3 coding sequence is TGTGCCAGCAGCTCAAGCCCAGGAAACACCGGGGAGCTGTTTTTT. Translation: CASSSSPGNTGELFF.

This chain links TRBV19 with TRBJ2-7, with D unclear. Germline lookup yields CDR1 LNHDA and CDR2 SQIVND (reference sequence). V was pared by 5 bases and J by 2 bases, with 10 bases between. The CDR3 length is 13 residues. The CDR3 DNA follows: TGTGCCAGTAGTTCCCTGGGTACCTACGAGCAGTACTTC. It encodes CASSSLGTYEQYF. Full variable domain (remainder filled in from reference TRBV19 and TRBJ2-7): DGGITQSPKYLFRKEGQNVTLSCEQNLNHDAMYWYRQDPGQGLRLIYYSQIVNDFQKGDIAEGYSVSREKKESFPLTVTSAQKNPTAFYLCASSSLGTYEQYFGPGTRLTVT.

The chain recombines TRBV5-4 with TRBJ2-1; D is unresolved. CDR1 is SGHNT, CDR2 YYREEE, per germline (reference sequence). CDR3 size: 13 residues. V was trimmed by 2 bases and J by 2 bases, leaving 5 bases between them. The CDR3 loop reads CASSLKPYNEQFF. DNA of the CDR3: TGTGCCAGCAGCTTAAAACCCTACAATGAGCAGTTCTTC.

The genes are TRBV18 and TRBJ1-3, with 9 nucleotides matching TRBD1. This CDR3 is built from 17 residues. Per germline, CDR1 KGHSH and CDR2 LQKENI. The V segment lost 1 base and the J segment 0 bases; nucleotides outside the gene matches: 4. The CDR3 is CASSPRTGDYSGNTIYF. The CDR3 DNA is TGTGCCAGCTCACCACGGACAGGGGATTACTCTGGAAACACCATATATTTT.

The chain's CDR3 is CASSPVMTAGGLRNEQFF. In nucleotides, the CDR3 is TGTGCCAGCAGCCCCGTTATGACAGCGGGAGGGCTGCGCAATGAGCAGTTCTTC. This chain uses TRBV3-1 (or the pseudogene TRBV3-2) with TRBJ2-1, with 10 bases matching TRBD2. Germline CDR1 LGHDT, CDR2 YNNKEL (reference sequence). The V segment lost 4 bases and the J segment 6 bases; nucleotides outside the gene matches: 15. CDR3 length equals 18 residues.

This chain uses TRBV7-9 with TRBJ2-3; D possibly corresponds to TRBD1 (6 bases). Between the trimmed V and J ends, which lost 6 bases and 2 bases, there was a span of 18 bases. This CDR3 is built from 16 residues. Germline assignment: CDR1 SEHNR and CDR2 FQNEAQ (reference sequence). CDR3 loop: CASSTPGHRITDTQYF. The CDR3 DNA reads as TGTGCCAGCAGTACACCGGGACACCGAATCACAGATACGCAGTATTTT. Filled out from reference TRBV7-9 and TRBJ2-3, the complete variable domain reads DTGVSQNPRHKITKRGQNVTFRCDPISEHNRLYWYRQTLGQGPEFLTYFQNEAQLEKSRLLSDRFSAERPKGSFSTLEIQRTEQGDSAMYLCASSTPGHRITDTQYFGPGTRLTVL.

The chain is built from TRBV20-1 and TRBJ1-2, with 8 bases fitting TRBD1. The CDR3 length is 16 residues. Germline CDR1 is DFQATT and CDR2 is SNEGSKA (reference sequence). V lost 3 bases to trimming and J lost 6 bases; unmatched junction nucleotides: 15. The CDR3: CSASRMGGQGWNGYTF. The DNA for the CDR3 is TGCAGTGCTAGTCGGATGGGAGGACAGGGATGGAATGGCTACACCTTC.

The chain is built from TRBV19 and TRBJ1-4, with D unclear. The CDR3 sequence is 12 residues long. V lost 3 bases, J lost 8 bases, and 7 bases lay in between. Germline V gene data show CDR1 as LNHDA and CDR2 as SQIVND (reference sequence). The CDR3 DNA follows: TGTGCCAGTAGTATTGCTGGGGAAAAACTGTTTTTT. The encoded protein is CASSIAGEKLFF.